The 6 T cell receptor beta chains given below trace back to one sample, sequenced in a study of T cell changes during pregnancy in multiple sclerosis. The protocol was immunoSEQ multiplex PCR, while the TCRdb copy is restricted to in-frame clones and leaves out a portion. Among about 68,000 clones, over 85% were seen once, and the ten largest hold 3.7%. The starting material was peripheral blood, obtained after pregnancy. The receptors originated from a female donor in good health, enrolled as a control in a pregnancy study.

The genes are TRBV19 and TRBJ1-2; D is possibly TRBD1 (5 bases). Trimming took 7 bases from V and 13 from J, leaving 22 bases between them. Germline values: CDR1 LNHDA, CDR2 SQIVND (reference sequence). The CDR3 is 13 amino acids. The CDR3 bases are TGTGCCAGTACCACCGATGTCCAGGGAAGAGTCACCTTC. This gives the protein CASTTDVQGRVTF.

The chain's CDR3 is CASSQGIQAGDPYEQYF. For the CDR3, the DNA is TGTGCCAGCAGCCAAGGAATCCAAGCGGGAGACCCCTACGAGCAGTACTTC. The chain combines TRBV4-2 with TRBJ2-7; TRBD2 agrees at 8 bases. This CDR3 is 17 amino acids long. Germline V CDR1 and CDR2: LGHNA, YNFKEQ. V dropped 1 base and J dropped 2; count of bases not matched to a gene: 10.

V usage is TRBV21-1 and J usage is TRBJ2-3; the table names TRBD2, a call not compared with the DNA. TRBV21-1 represents a pseudogene. This CDR3 comprises 15 residues. As DNA, the CDR3 is TGTGCCAGCCCAAACGCGGTAGCGGGAGCGGATACGCAGTATTTT. Translated, it gives CASPNAVAGADTQYF.

The chain links TRBV5-1 to TRBJ2-3, with no clear D. Trimming removed 0 bases at V and 6 bases at J, with 11 bases between. The CDR3 length is 14 residues. Germline lookup yields CDR1 SGHRS and CDR2 YFSETQ. For the CDR3, the DNA is TGCGCCAGCAGCTTGGGGCAACGCTCGGATACGCAGTATTTT. This translates into CASSLGQRSDTQYF.

The V and J genes are TRBV21-1 and TRBJ1-2; TRBD1 is the table's D call and was not checked against the DNA. TRBV21-1 is recorded as a pseudogene. The CDR3 is made up of 22 amino acids. CDR3 nucleotide sequence: TGTGCCAGCAGCTCCCAACCATGTGGGCACAGGGTTGAGGGTAGGACTAACTATGGCTACACCTTC. Translated: CASSSQPCGHRVEGRTNYGYTF.

V gene TRBV11-1 combines with J gene TRBJ2-7; D possibly corresponds to TRBD1 (5 bases). V shed 4 bases and J shed 3 bases, with 7 bases lying between them. In germline, CDR1 is SGHAT, CDR2 FQDESV (reference sequence). The CDR3 sequence is 12 residues long. The CDR3 region is CASSSDSYEQYF. CDR3 DNA: TGTGCCAGCAGCTCCGACAGCTACGAGCAGTACTTC.